This T cell receptor (beta chain) was recovered during a study of cytomegalovirus exposure and HLA in healthy donors. Across the study: In an early release, HLA-typed donors contributed tens of millions of unique TCR sequences. Study-level results: It was reported that TCR beta sequences correctly inferred the HLA-A and HLA-B alleles for most subjects. High specificity and sensitivity for cytomegalovirus status were reported for the classifier. Later analysis identified several of the most significant clusters that appeared linked to common viral pathogens.

Both 60 Vbeta primers and 13 Jbeta primers went into the PCR. Sequenced by immunoSEQ multiplex PCR; TCRdb stores in-frame clones only, minus some. The profile shows 280,000 or so clones, 70% to 90% of them singletons. This clone was recorded only once. Its target is not known. A junction boundary mismatches the germline segment, possibly from a read error. The germline gives CDR1 SEHNR, CDR2 FQNEAQ (reference sequence). The CDR3 is 11 residues long. V gene TRBV7-9 combines with J gene TRBJ1-1; TRBD1 is a possible D gene (5 bases). The sample consisted of PBMCs. This receptor was taken from a woman between 18 and 29 years old in good health and CMV-seronegative. CDR3 coding DNA: TGTTCCAGCAGCTCGGGGCGGGGGGCTTTCTTT. As protein: CSSSSGRGAFF.